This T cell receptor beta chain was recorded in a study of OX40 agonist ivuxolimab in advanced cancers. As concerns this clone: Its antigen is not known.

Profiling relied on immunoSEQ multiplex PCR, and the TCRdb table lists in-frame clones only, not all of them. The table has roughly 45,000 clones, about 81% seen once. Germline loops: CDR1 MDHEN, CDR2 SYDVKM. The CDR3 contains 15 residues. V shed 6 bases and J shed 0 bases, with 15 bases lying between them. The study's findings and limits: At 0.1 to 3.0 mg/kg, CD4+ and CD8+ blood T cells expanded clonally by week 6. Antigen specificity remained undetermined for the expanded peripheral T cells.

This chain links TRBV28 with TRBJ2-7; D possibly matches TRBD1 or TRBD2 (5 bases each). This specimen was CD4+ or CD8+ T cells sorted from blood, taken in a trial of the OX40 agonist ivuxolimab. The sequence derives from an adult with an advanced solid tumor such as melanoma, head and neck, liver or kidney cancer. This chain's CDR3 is CASRRRDGLSYEQYF. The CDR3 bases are TGTGCCAGCAGGAGAAGGGACGGACTCTCCTACGAGCAGTACTTC.